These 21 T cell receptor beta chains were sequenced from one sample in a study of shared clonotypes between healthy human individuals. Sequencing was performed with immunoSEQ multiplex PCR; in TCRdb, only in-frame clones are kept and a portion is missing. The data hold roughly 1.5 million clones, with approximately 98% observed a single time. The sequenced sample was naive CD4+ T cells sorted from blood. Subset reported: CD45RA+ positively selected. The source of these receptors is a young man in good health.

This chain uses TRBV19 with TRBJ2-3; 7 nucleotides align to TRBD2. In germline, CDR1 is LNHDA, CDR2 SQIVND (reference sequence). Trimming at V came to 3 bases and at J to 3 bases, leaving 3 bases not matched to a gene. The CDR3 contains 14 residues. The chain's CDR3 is CASSMGGSTDTQYF. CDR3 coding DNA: TGTGCCAGTAGTATGGGCGGGAGTACAGATACGCAGTATTTT.

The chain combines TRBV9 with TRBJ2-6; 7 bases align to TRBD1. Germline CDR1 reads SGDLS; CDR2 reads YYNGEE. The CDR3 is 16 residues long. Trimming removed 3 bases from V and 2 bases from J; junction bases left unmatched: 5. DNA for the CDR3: TGTGCCAGCAGCGGACAGGGTTGGCCTGGGGCCAACGTCCTGACTTTC. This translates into CASSGQGWPGANVLTF. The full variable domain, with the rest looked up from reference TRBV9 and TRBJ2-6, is DSGVTQTPKHLITATGQRVTLRCSPRSGDLSVYWYQQSLDQGLQFLIQYYNGEERAKGNILERFSAQQFPDLHSELNLSSLELGDSALYFCASSGQGWPGANVLTFGAGSRLTVL.

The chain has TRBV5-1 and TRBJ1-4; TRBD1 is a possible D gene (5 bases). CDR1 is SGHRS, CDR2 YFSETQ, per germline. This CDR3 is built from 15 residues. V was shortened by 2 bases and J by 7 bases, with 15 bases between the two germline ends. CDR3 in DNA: TGCGCCAGCAGCTTTGGGGGGGTTTTAGGTGAAAAACTGTTTTTT. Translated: CASSFGGVLGEKLFF.

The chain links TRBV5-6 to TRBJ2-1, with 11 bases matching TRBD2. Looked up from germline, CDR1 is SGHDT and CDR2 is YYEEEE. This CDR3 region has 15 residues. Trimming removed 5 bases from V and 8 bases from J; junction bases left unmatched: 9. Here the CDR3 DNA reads TGTGCCAGCAGACCGCAGGCTAGCGGGAGGTATGAGCAGTTCTTC. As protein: CASRPQASGRYEQFF.

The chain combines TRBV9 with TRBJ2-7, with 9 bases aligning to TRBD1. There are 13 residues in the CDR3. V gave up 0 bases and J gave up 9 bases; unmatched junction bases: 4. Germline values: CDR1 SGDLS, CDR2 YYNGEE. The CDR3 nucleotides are TGTGCCAGCAGCGTAGAGGGACAGGGCGGGCAGTACTTC. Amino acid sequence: CASSVEGQGGQYF.

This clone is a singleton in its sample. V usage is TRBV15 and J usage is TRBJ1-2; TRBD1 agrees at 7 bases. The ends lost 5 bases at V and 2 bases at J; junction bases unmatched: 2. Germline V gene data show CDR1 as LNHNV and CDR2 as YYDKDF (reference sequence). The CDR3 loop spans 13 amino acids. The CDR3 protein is CATSGDSNYGYTF. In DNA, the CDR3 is TGTGCCACCAGCGGGGACAGCAACTATGGCTACACCTTC.

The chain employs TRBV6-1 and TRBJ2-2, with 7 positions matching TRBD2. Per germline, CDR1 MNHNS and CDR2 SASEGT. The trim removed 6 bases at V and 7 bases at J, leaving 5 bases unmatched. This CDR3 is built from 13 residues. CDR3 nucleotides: TGTGCCAGCAGGGCGGGAGTAATCGGGGAGCTGTTTTTT. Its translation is CASRAGVIGELFF.

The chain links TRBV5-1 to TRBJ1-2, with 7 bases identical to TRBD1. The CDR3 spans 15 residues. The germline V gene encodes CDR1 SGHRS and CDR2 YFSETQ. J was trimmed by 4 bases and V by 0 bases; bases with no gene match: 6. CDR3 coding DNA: TGCGCCAGCAGCTTGGCCTCAGGGACAGCCTATGGCTACACCTTC. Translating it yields CASSLASGTAYGYTF.

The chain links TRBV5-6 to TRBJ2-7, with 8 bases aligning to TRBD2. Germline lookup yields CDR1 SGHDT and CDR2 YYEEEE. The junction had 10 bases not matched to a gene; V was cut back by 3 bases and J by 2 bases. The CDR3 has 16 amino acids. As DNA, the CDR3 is TGTGCCAGCAGCTCACGGACGGGAGGGCCAGCCTACGAGCAGTACTTC. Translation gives CASSSRTGGPAYEQYF.

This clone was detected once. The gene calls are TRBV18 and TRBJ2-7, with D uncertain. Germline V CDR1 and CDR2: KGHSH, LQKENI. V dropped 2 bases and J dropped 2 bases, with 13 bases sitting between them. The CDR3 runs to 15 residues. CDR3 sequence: CASSPGQPSTYEQYF. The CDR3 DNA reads TGTGCCAGCTCACCAGGTCAACCCTCAACCTACGAGCAGTACTTC.

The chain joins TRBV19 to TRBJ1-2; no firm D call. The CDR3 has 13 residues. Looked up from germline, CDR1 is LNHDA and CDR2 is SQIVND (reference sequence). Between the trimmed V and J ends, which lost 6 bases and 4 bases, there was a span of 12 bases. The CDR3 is CASSRATGYGYTF. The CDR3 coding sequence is TGTGCCAGTAGCCGCGCTACCGGCTATGGCTACACCTTC. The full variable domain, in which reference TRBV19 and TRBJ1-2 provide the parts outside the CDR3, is DGGITQSPKYLFRKEGQNVTLSCEQNLNHDAMYWYRQDPGQGLRLIYYSQIVNDFQKGDIAEGYSVSREKKESFPLTVTSAQKNPTAFYLCASSRATGYGYTFGSGTRLTVV.

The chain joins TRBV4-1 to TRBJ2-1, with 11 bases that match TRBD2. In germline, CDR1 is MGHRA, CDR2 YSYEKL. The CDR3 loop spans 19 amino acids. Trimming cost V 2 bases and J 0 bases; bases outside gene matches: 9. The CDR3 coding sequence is TGCGCCAGCAGCCAAATCTCTGGGACTAGCGGTAGCTCCTACAATGAGCAGTTCTTC. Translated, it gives CASSQISGTSGSSYNEQFF.

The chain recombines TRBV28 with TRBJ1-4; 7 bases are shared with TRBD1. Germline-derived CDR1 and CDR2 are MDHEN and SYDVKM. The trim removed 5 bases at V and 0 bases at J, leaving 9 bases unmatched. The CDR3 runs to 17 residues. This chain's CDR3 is CASSGPPGQTTNEKLFF. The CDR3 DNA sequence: TGTGCCAGCAGTGGCCCGCCGGGACAGACAACTAATGAAAAACTGTTTTTT.

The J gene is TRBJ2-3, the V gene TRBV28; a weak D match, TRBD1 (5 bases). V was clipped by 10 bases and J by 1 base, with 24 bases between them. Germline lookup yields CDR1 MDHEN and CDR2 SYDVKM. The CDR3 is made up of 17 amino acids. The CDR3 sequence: CATHYPGPVRGTDTQYF. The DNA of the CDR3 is TGTGCCACCCACTACCCAGGACCCGTCAGGGGCACAGATACGCAGTATTTT.

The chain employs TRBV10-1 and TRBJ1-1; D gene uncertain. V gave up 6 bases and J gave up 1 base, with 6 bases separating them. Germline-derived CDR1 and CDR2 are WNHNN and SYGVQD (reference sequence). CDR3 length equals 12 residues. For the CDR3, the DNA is TGCGCCAGCAGCGCAAAGAACACTGAAGCTTTCTTT. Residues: CASSAKNTEAFF.

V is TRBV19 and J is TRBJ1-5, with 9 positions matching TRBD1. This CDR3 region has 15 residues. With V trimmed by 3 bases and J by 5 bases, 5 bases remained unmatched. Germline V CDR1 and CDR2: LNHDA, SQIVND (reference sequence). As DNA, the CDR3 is TGTGCCAGTAGTATTTACAGGGGGCAACATCAGCCCCAGCATTTT. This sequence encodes CASSIYRGQHQPQHF.

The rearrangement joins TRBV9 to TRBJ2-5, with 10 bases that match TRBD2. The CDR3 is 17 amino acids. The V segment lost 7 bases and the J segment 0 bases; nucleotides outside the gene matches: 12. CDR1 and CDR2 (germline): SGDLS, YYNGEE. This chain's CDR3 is CASGQGTSGADQETQYF. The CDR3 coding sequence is TGTGCCAGCGGCCAGGGTACTAGCGGGGCTGACCAAGAGACCCAGTACTTC. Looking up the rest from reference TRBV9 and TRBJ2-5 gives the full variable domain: DSGVTQTPKHLITATGQRVTLRCSPRSGDLSVYWYQQSLDQGLQFLIQYYNGEERAKGNILERFSAQQFPDLHSELNLSSLELGDSALYFCASGQGTSGADQETQYFGPGTRLLVL.

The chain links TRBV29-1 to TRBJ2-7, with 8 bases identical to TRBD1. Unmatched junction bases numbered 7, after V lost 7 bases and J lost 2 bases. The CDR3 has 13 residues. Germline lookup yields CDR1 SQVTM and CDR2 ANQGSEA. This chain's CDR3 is CSARDRGAYEQYF. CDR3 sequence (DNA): TGCAGCGCCCGTGACAGGGGAGCCTACGAGCAGTACTTC.

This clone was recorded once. The CDR3 region has the DNA TGCGCCAGCAGCCATGGACTAGCGGGGCCTGGGGAGCAGTTCTTC. This sequence encodes CASSHGLAGPGEQFF. The chain carries TRBV4-1 and TRBJ2-1, with 12 bases that match TRBD2. The CDR3 runs to 15 residues. With 3 bases clipped from V and 10 bases from J, the junction kept 7 bases outside the gene matches. Germline CDR1 and CDR2: MGHRA and YSYEKL.

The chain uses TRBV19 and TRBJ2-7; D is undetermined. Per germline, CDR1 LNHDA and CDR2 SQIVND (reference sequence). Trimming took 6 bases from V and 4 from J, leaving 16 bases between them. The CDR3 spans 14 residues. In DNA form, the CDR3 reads TGTGCCAGTAGATTTCGACTTCACTCATACGAGCAGTACTTC. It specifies CASRFRLHSYEQYF.

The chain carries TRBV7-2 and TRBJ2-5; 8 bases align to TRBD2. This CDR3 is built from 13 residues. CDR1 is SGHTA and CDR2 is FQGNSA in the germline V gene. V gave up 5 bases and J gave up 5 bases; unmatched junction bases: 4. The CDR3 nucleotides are TGTGCCAGCAGCCCCACGGGAGGGGAGACCCAGTACTTC. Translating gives CASSPTGGETQYF.